Sequencing of this TCR beta chain was carried out in a study of memory CD4+ T cells and cytomegalovirus serostatus. Whole-study results and caveats: About 40% of the roughly 160 known CMV-associated TCRbeta sequences appeared in CD4+ memory. Suggested: most of the CMV-linked TCR signature lies in CD4+ memory cells.

About this clone: Its antigen is as yet unknown.

The authors' processing: Out-of-frame sequences were removed, leaving 2,204,828 distinct TCRbeta sequences. Here immunoSEQ multiplex PCR was the method, and the copy in TCRdb shows in-frame clones only, minus some. V and J calls and clone size are given by that table; D and trimming were obtained from the DNA. The table has around 76,000 clones, about 78% seen once. V lost 5 bases and J lost 0, with 7 bases in between. The CDR3 sequence is 13 residues long. Per germline, CDR1 SGHAT and CDR2 FQNNGV. The sort gate was single viable CD3+CD4+CD8-CD45RO+ cells for memory CD4+ T cells. After thawing, CD4+ T cells were positively selected.

The receptor's source is an adult in good health and CMV-seropositive. This sequence joins TRBV11-2 and TRBJ1-2; D ambiguous. The specimen sequenced was memory CD4+ T cells from blood. The CDR3: CASSPDTNYGYTF. In nucleotides, the CDR3 is TGTGCCAGCAGCCCAGACACTAACTATGGCTACACCTTC. Based on the CDR3 plus reference TRBV11-2 and TRBJ1-2, the full variable domain is EAGVAQSPRYKIIEKRQSVAFWCNPISGHATLYWYQQILGQGPKLLIQFQNNGVVDDSQLPKDRFSAERLKGVDSTLKIQPAKLEDSAVYLCASSPDTNYGYTFGSGTRLTVV.